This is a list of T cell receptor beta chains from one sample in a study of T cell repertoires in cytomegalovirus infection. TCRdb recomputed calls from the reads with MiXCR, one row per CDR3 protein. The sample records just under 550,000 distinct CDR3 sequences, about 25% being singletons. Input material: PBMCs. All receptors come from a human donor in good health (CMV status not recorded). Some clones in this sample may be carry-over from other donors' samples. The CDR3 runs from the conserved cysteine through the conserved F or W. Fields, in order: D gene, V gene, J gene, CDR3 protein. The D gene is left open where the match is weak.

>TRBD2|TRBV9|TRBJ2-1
CASSVATSGSRREQFF
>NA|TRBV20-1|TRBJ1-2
CSARAPQSRTRSDGYTF
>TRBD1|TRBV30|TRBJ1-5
CACQQGGNQPQHF
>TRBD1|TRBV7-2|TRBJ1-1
CASRPPPGGDGAFF
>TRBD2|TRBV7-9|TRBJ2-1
CASSSISGSSYNEQFF
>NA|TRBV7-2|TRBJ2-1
CASSLGPGVEQFF
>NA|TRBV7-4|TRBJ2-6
CASSLDPNVLTF
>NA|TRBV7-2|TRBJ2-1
CASSSEPSSGQFF
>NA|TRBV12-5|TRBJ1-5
CASGLDSTLQPQHF
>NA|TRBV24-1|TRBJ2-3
CATSDISSDTQYF
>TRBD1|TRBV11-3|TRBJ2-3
CASSRQGLGTDTQYF
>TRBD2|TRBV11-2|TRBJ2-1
CASSFRVPRAGGSYNEQFF
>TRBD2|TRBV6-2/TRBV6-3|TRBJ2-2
CASSSIPGTSAPTGELFF
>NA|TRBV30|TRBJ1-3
CAWSSWGLLNTIYF
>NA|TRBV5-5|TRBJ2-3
CASSFHHRGQGIGSTDTQYF
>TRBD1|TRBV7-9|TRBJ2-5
CASSLATGSGQETQYF
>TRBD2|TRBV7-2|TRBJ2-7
CASSLKAGGLAGAYEQYF
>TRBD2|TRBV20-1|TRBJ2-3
CSASLAGVVSDTQYF